The sequence of this TCR beta chain was determined in a study of shared clonotypes between healthy human individuals. Study-level results: Unshared clonotypes carried lower generation probabilities than those common to all four donors.

An even split of each subset's genomic DNA across several immunoSEQ plates was performed. TCRdb keeps only in-frame clones here, not all; method: immunoSEQ multiplex PCR. The table lists millions of clones, more than 90% of them singletons, with over 0.12% in the top ten. In regard to this clone: Its antigen is unknown.

V lost 0 bases to trimming and J lost 5 bases; unmatched junction nucleotides: 9. The CDR3 is 16 residues long. The germline V gene has CDR1 LNHDA and CDR2 SQIVND (reference sequence). The rearrangement links TRBV19 to TRBJ2-7; 8 positions agree with TRBD1. The source material was naive CD4+ T cells sorted from blood. Subset specified: CD45RA+ positively selected. This receptor was taken from a man younger than 35 in good health. This CDR3 reads CASSIDPGQGSNEQYF. The CDR3 bases are TGTGCCAGTAGTATAGATCCTGGACAGGGTTCCAACGAGCAGTACTTC.